This section outlines one T cell receptor beta chain sequence together with its context. The V gene's germline CDR1 is SNHLY and CDR2 FYNNEI. With V trimmed by 8 bases and J by 0 bases, 4 bases remained unmatched. CDR3 length equals 13 residues. Produced via immunoSEQ multiplex PCR; TCRdb's table is partial and in-frame only. Altogether 40,000 to 55,000 clones are present, more than 90% being singletons, with the ten largest covering less than 0.4%. This specimen comes from a study of T cell changes during pregnancy in multiple sclerosis. The sequence was obtained from a female donor with multiple sclerosis, enrolled in a pregnancy study. The material was CD4+ T cells from peripheral blood mononuclear cells, obtained before pregnancy. The rearrangement links TRBV2 to TRBJ2-7; TRBD2 matches 7 bases. The CDR3 is CASSASGSYEQYF. The CDR3 DNA reads as TGTGCCAGCTCTGCTAGCGGCTCCTACGAGCAGTACTTC.